This TCR beta chain was documented in a study of shared clonotypes between healthy human individuals. Per germline, CDR1 SGHVS and CDR2 FNYEAQ. CDR3 length equals 16 residues. Losses at the gene ends were 3 bases for V and 9 bases for J; bases not matched to a gene: 8. CD45RO negativity and positive selection for CCR7 defined naive CD8 cells, a population that excluded terminally differentiated effector memory CD45RA+ cells. Assay used: immunoSEQ multiplex PCR; TCRdb lists only in-frame clones, some missing. The sample yields 650,000 to 800,000 clones, 92% seen once. Sequenced: naive CD8+ T cells sorted from blood. The clonotype comes from a man aged 25 to 40 in good health. This chain joins TRBV7-6 and TRBJ2-2; 12 bases fit TRBD1. CDR3 residues: CASSFSRDRGRRELFF. In nucleotides, the CDR3 is TGTGCCAGCAGCTTTTCCCGGGACAGGGGGCGGAGGGAGCTGTTTTTT.